This T cell receptor beta chain was captured by sequencing in a study of shared clonotypes between healthy human individuals. The germline V gene has CDR1 MGHRA and CDR2 YSYEKL. Trimming took off 1 base at V and 0 bases at J, with 15 bases between the two ends. The CDR3 covers 18 residues. Only in-frame clones appear in the TCRdb table, and some are missing; sequencing was by immunoSEQ multiplex PCR. Counted here are 730,000 or so clones, about two thirds occurring once; the ten biggest clones make up under 2%. This sequence was found in a woman in her twenties or thirties in good health. The chain employs TRBV4-1 and TRBJ1-4; no clear D gene. The sample was memory CD4+ T cells sorted from blood. Sample subset: CD45RA-negative fraction. Written as DNA, the CDR3 is TGCGCCAGCAGCCAAGGAAAGGGTGCCGATTCAACTAATGAAAAACTGTTTTTT. Translation gives CASSQGKGADSTNEKLFF.